The present T cell receptor (beta chain) was sequenced within a study of cytomegalovirus exposure and HLA in healthy donors. Points from the study as a whole: In a later analysis, across HLA loci, associated TCR counts were highest for DRB1, lowest for HLA-C. Presence/absence analyses assumed roughly uniform sequencing depth across donors.

This clone was counted only a few times. The antigen remains undetermined. The V end lost 0 bases, the J end lost 6 bases, and 9 bases lay between the germline ends. The CDR3 is 13 amino acids. Germline CDR1 reads MNHEY; CDR2 reads SVGAGI. Researchers ran the PCR with 60 Vbeta and 13 Jbeta primers. Profiled with immunoSEQ multiplex PCR; TCRdb holds only in-frame clones, not every one. Of about 110,000 clones detected, roughly 67% appear once; the ten largest clones hold about 8%. The sequencing sample was made of PBMCs. The clonotype was recovered from a man between 18 and 29 years old in good health and CMV-seropositive. This sequence joins TRBV6-5 and TRBJ2-7, with D possibly matching TRBD2 (5 bases). CDR3 DNA: TGTGCCAGCAGTTACTCCCAGAGCGGCGAGCAGTACGTC. Residues: CASSYSQSGEQYV.